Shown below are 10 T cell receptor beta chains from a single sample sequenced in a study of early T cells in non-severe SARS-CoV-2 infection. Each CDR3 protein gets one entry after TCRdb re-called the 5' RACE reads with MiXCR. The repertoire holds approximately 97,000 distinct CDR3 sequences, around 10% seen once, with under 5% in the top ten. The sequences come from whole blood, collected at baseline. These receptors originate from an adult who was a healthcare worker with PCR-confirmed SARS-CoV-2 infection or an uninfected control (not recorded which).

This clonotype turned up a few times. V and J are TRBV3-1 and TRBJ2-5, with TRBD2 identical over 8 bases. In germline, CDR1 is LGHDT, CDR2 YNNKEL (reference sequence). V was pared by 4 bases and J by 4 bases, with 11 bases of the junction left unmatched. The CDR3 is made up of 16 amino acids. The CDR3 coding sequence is TGTGCCAGCAGCCCTTCTCAGCGGGAGAATGGAGAGACCCAGTACTTC. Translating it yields CASSPSQRENGETQYF.

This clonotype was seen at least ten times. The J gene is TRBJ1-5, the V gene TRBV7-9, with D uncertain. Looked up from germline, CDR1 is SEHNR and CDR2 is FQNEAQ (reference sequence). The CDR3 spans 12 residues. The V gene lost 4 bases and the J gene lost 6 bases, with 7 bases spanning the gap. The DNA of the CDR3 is TGTGCCAGCAGCTCCGGGGTTCAGCCCCAGCATTTT. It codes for CASSSGVQPQHF.

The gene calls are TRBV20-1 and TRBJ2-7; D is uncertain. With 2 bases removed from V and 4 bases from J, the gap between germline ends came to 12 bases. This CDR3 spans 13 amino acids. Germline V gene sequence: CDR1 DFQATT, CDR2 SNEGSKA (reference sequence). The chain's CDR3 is CSARRVDPYEQYF. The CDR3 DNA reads TGCAGTGCTAGAAGGGTTGACCCTTACGAGCAGTACTTC.

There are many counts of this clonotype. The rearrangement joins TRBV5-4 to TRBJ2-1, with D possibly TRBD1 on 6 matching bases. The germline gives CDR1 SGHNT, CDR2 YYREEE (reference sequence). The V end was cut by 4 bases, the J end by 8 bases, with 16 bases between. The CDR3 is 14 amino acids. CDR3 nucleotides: TGTGCCAGCAGCCCCAGGGGCGGCTCCGATGAGCAGTTCTTC. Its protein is CASSPRGGSDEQFF.

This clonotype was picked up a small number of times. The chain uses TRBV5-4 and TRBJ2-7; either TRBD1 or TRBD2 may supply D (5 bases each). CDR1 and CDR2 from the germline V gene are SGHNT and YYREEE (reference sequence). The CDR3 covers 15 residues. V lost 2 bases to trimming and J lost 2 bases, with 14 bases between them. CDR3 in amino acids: CASSFGTPEPYEQYF. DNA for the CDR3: TGTGCCAGCAGCTTTGGGACCCCGGAGCCCTACGAGCAGTACTTC.

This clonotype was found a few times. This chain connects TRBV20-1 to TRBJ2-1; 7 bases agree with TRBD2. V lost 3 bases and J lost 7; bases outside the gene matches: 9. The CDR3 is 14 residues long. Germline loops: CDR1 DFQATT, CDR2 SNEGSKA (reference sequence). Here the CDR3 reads CSASAGLADNEQFF. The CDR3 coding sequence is TGCAGTGCTAGTGCTGGTCTAGCGGATAATGAGCAGTTCTTC.

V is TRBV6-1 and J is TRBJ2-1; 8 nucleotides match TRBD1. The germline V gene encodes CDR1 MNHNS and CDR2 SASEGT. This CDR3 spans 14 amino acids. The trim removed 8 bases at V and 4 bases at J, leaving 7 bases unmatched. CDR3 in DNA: TGTGCCAGCTCCAAGACAGGGGAATACAATGAGCAGTTCTTC. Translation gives CASSKTGEYNEQFF.

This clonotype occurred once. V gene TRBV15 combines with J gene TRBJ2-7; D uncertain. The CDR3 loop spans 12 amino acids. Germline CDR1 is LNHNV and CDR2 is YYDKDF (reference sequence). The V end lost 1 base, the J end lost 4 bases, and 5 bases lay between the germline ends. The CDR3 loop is CATSRVGYEQYF. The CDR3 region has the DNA TGTGCCACCAGCAGAGTAGGGTACGAGCAGTACTTC.

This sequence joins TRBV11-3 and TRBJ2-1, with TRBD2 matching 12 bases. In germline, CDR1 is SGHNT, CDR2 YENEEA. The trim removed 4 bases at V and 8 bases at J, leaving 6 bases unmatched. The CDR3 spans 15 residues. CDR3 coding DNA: TGTGCCAGCAGCTCTAGCGGGAGGGCCGGGTATGAGCAGTTCTTC. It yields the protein CASSSSGRAGYEQFF.

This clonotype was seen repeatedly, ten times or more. This chain's CDR3 is CASGSSGAETQYF. CDR3 nucleotide sequence: TGTGCTAGTGGTTCCTCCGGGGCTGAGACCCAGTACTTC. The rearrangement links TRBV12-5 to TRBJ2-5; the D gene could be TRBD1 or TRBD2 (5 bases each). The V end lost 4 bases, the J end lost 5 bases, and 11 bases lay between the germline ends. CDR1 is LGHNT, CDR2 FRNRAP, per germline. The CDR3 contains 13 residues.